This T cell receptor (beta chain) was identified in a study of blood T cell repertoires in COVID-19. How the authors handled the data: Reference gene primer amplification in the assay estimated nucleated cell counts. Repertoires were generated with immunoSEQ multiplex PCR, while TCRdb's copy carries only in-frame clones and drops some. The D gene and trimming were derived from the DNA, and the V and J assignments and clone size from that table. The sample lists about 320,000 clones, over 70% occurring once. The table lists this clone with a few counts. The sequence came from a man under 40 who had recovered from COVID-19. Material for sequencing was PBMCs or T cells enriched from blood (not recorded which).

DNA of the CDR3: TGTGCCAGCAGCGTAGGACAGAGCTCCTACGAGCAGTACTTC. It encodes CASSVGQSSYEQYF. The chain couples TRBV9 to TRBJ2-7; TRBD1 might be the D (5 bases). With 0 bases removed from V and 0 bases from J, the gap between germline ends came to 7 bases. This CDR3 is 14 amino acids long. CDR1 is SGDLS and CDR2 is YYNGEE in the germline V gene.